Listed below are T cell receptor beta chains from one sample, sequenced in a study of blood T cell repertoires in COVID-19. The protocol was immunoSEQ multiplex PCR, while the TCRdb copy is restricted to in-frame clones and leaves out a portion. Here the sample spans fewer than 350,000 clones, 90% being singletons. Sequencing was performed on PBMCs or T cells enriched from blood (not recorded which). The receptors were sampled from a woman aged 25 to 39 with acute COVID-19. The conserved cysteine and the conserved F or W are not part of the CDR3 here. The D gene is left open where the match is weak.

V gene: TRBV18; J gene: TRBJ2-7; D gene: TRBD2; CDR3 protein: ASSPTGTSGYEQY
V gene: TRBV14; J gene: TRBJ2-7; D gene: TRBD1; CDR3 protein: ASSHRDRTYEQY
V gene: TRBV5-4; J gene: TRBJ1-2; D gene: TRBD1; CDR3 protein: ASTPGTANYGYT
V gene: TRBV10-3; J gene: TRBJ1-1; D gene: TRBD1; CDR3 protein: AISESGTGGTEAF
V gene: TRBV4-3; J gene: TRBJ1-3; D gene: -; CDR3 protein: ASSQGANTPSGNTIY
V gene: TRBV7-7; J gene: TRBJ2-2; D gene: -; CDR3 protein: ASSWGGPNTGELF
V gene: TRBV2; J gene: TRBJ2-5; D gene: -; CDR3 protein: ASRRGLIAGRETQY
V gene: TRBV6-4; J gene: TRBJ2-2; D gene: -; CDR3 protein: ASSVGGDTGELF
V gene: TRBV10-3; J gene: TRBJ2-5; D gene: -; CDR3 protein: AISVGPGLQETQY
V gene: TRBV7-2; J gene: TRBJ2-1; D gene: -; CDR3 protein: ASSLELGEQF
V gene: TRBV3-1/TRBV3-2; J gene: TRBJ1-1; D gene: -; CDR3 protein: ASSPPGNTEAF
V gene: TRBV19; J gene: TRBJ2-1; D gene: -; CDR3 protein: ASSPWGGLSYNEQF
V gene: TRBV30; J gene: TRBJ2-4; D gene: -; CDR3 protein: AWNGGLGDIQY
V gene: TRBV4-2; J gene: TRBJ2-3; D gene: TRBD2; CDR3 protein: ASSQEGRLAGGPDTQY
V gene: TRBV5-8; J gene: TRBJ2-1; D gene: -; CDR3 protein: ASTPPDLTSRQF
V gene: TRBV4-1; J gene: TRBJ2-7; D gene: TRBD2; CDR3 protein: ASSQDLAGGVY
V gene: TRBV28; J gene: TRBJ2-1; D gene: TRBD1; CDR3 protein: ASSLFGQGALNEQF
V gene: TRBV2; J gene: TRBJ2-1; D gene: TRBD1; CDR3 protein: ASSVGQGYEQF
V gene: TRBV3-1/TRBV3-2; J gene: TRBJ1-1; D gene: -; CDR3 protein: ASSRRNTEAF